This T cell receptor (beta chain) was sequenced for a study of cytomegalovirus exposure and HLA in healthy donors. Whole-study results and caveats: Reportedly, cytomegalovirus status was diagnosed with high sensitivity and specificity. It was about 150 TCR beta chains that were listed as cytomegalovirus-associated. Some public TCRs appeared in many individuals, while most sequences were rare.

Assay: immunoSEQ multiplex PCR; the TCRdb copy retains only in-frame clones and omits some. The sample consists of 100,000 to 150,000 clones, approximately 92% of them appearing once. The donors were part of the validation cohort of fewer than 150 subjects. That cohort was separate from the first cohort, which comprised about 730 subjects. This clone has just one count. The target antigen is unknown. The germline gives CDR1 MNHNY, CDR2 SVGAGI (reference sequence). V trimming: 5 bases; J trimming: 3 bases; junction bases outside the gene matches: 5. CDR3 length equals 16 residues. This TCR was recovered from a woman under 30 in good health and CMV-seronegative. This chain links TRBV6-6 with TRBJ2-3, with TRBD2 matching over 13 bases. What was sequenced was PBMCs. The CDR3 sequence is CASSQRLAGGTDTQYF. The CDR3 bases are TGTGCCAGCAGTCAAAGACTAGCGGGGGGAACAGATACGCAGTATTTT.